The 10 T cell receptor beta chains reported below all come from one sample, sequenced in a study of T cells in Graves' hyperthyroidism and ophthalmopathy. Regions amplified from RNA transcripts were the TCR beta CDR3 regions. First-round RT-PCR with HTBI primers amplified the TCR CDR3 region. In TCRdb, the multiplex PCR reads were re-called with MiXCR into one record per CDR3 protein. Of more than 550,000 distinct CDR3 sequences listed, approximately 15% are singletons. Sequencing was performed on blood. These receptors all come from a man between 50 and 59 years old with Graves' hyperthyroidism.

The V call is TRBV24-1, the J call TRBJ1-5; D unclear. Germline V gene sequence: CDR1 KGHDR, CDR2 SFDVKD. V was cut by 6 bases and J by 6 bases, with 14 bases left in between. This CDR3 comprises 14 residues. Written as DNA, the CDR3 is TGTGCCACCAGTCCGGACGGGCCAGGTCAGCCCCAGCATTTT. This sequence encodes CATSPDGPGQPQHF.

Note on this clonotype: A single base separates this from a much larger clone, so it may be a read error. This chain joins TRBV30 and TRBJ1-2; D is undetermined. Germline CDR1 is GTSNPN and CDR2 is SVGIG (reference sequence). The CDR3 is made up of 11 amino acids. The CDR3 DNA reads TGTGCCCGGAGTCCCCTAAACGGCTACACCTTC. Residues: CARSPLNGYTF.

The sample holds a few counts of this clonotype. At one of its ends the junction is not consistent with the germline gene, which may arise from a read error. This rearrangement joins TRBV6-2 or TRBV6-3 to TRBJ1-1; D is unresolved. CDR1 and CDR2 from the germline V gene are MNHEY and SVGEGT. The CDR3 is 14 amino acids. CDR3 sequence (DNA): TGTGCCAGCAGTTATATCCGAACGAACACTGGAGCTTTCTTT. Protein: CASSYIRTNTGAFF.

This clonotype was detected many times. The chain has TRBV28 and TRBJ2-7, with D hard to call. V lost 8 bases and J 1 base, leaving 12 bases between the germline ends. Looked up from germline, CDR1 is MDHEN and CDR2 is SYDVKM. The CDR3 consists of 13 residues. CDR3 in amino acids: CASRYGRSYEQYF. CDR3 DNA: TGTGCCAGCCGTTACGGCAGATCCTACGAGCAGTACTTC.

This clonotype has more than one count but fewer than ten. The V and J genes are TRBV27 and TRBJ2-2; 8 bases map to TRBD1. This CDR3 has 16 residues. V lost 3 bases, J lost 3 bases, and 6 bases stayed unmatched. CDR1 is MNHEY, CDR2 SMNVEV, per germline (reference sequence). The CDR3 sequence: CASSFPDRVDTGELFF. CDR3 bases: TGTGCCAGCAGTTTTCCGGACAGGGTTGACACCGGGGAGCTGTTTTTT.

The V call is TRBV9, the J call TRBJ2-2; 7 nucleotides line up with TRBD1. The CDR3 is made up of 16 amino acids. Germline V CDR1 and CDR2: SGDLS, YYNGEE. The V gene end was trimmed by 3 bases and the J gene end by 0 bases; junction bases not matched to a gene: 5. The CDR3 is CASSEDRVSNTGELFF. The CDR3 nucleotides read TGTGCCAGCAGCGAAGACAGGGTCTCGAACACCGGGGAGCTGTTTTTT.

This clonotype occurred many times. This rearrangement joins TRBV28 to TRBJ1-6; D gene uncertain. Germline lookup yields CDR1 MDHEN and CDR2 SYDVKM. The CDR3 sequence is 14 residues long. V shed 3 bases and J shed 4 bases, with 7 bases lying between them. The CDR3 bases are TGTGCCAGCAGTTTTGAGCAGTATAATTCACCCCTCCACTTT. Amino acid sequence: CASSFEQYNSPLHF.

CDR3 sequence reads: CASSLGGLSDGDEQFF. The CDR3 DNA follows: TGTGCCAGCAGTTTAGGGGGACTTTCGGACGGGGATGAGCAGTTCTTC. The J gene is TRBJ2-1, the V gene TRBV28; tentative D call: TRBD2 (6 bases). This CDR3 contains 16 residues. CDR1 and CDR2 from the germline V gene are MDHEN and SYDVKM. The germline V and J ends were trimmed by 2 bases and 8 bases, with 19 bases remaining between them.

The chain recombines TRBV13 with TRBJ2-7; 12 bases map to TRBD2. CDR1 is PRHDT and CDR2 is FYEKMQ in the germline V gene (reference sequence). This CDR3 contains 15 residues. The trim removed 5 bases at V and 5 bases at J, leaving 7 bases unmatched. CDR3 in amino acids: CASSPRTSGMHEQYF. The CDR3 DNA sequence: TGTGCCAGCAGCCCACGGACTAGCGGGATGCACGAGCAGTACTTC. Full variable domain (rest looked up from reference TRBV13 and TRBJ2-7): AAGVIQSPRHLIKEKRETATLKCYPIPRHDTVYWYQQGPGQDPQFLISFYEKMQSDKGSIPDRFSAQQFSDYHSELNMSSLELGDSALYFCASSPRTSGMHEQYFGPGTRLTVT.

This clonotype was counted at least ten times. The V call is TRBV29-1, the J call TRBJ2-7; TRBD2 is a possible D gene (5 bases). V was shortened by 4 bases and J by 3 bases, with 13 bases between the two germline ends. Germline V gene lookup returns CDR1 SQVTM and CDR2 ANQGSEA. CDR3 size: 13 residues. DNA of the CDR3: TGCAGCGTTGGAAGAGCGGTTAGCTACGAGCAGTACTTC. Protein sequence: CSVGRAVSYEQYF.